What follows are 21 T cell receptor beta chains derived from one specimen sequenced in a study of tumor-infiltrating lymphocytes in oesophageal squamous cell carcinoma. TCRdb independently ran MiXCR on the PCR reads; one entry per CDR3 protein. The sample lists just over 8,500 distinct CDR3 sequences; 66% were seen once. The sequencing input was esophageal tumor tissue. The receptors come from a female donor with esophageal squamous cell carcinoma.

Only a few counts were recorded for this clonotype. The gene calls are TRBV11-2 and TRBJ2-1; TRBD2 might be the D (6 bases). The CDR3 totals 16 residues. CDR1 SGHAT and CDR2 FQNNGV come from the germline V gene. Trimming cost V 6 bases and J 5 bases, with 20 bases left between them. CDR3 region: CASSTTTSYLDNEQFF. The CDR3 DNA follows: TGTGCCAGCAGTACGACAACTAGCTATCTCGACAATGAGCAGTTCTTC.

This chain links TRBV7-8 with TRBJ2-5, with a tentative D call TRBD1 (7 bases). Trimming stripped 6 bases from V and 11 bases from J, with 25 bases between. This CDR3 comprises 15 residues. Germline lookup yields CDR1 SGHVS and CDR2 FQNEAQ. CDR3 region: CASRAGGQWDGEQYF. The CDR3 bases are TGTGCCAGCAGAGCCGGGGGACAGTGGGACGGGGAGCAGTACTTC.

The J gene is TRBJ2-4, the V gene TRBV6-8, with TRBD2 identical over 10 bases. The assigned J gene may be wrong: the sequence end matches TRBJ2-7 better. The CDR3 sequence is 14 residues long. Germline V lookup: CDR1 MNHGY, CDR2 SAAAGT. CDR3 residues: CASRPLAGVYEQYF. In nucleotides, the CDR3 is TGTGCCAGCAGACCCCTAGCGGGAGTCTACGAGCAGTACTTC.

The chain recombines TRBV7-2 with TRBJ1-6; D perhaps matches TRBD1 (5 bases). The tail of the sequence fits TRBJ1-1 better, so the J call may be wrong. The CDR3 contains 14 residues. Germline loops: CDR1 SGHTA, CDR2 FQGNSA. CDR3 DNA sequence: TGTGCCAGCAGCCGAGGAGGGTCGGGGGCTGAAGCTTTCTTT. It specifies CASSRGGSGAEAFF.

The rearrangement uses TRBV5-1 and TRBJ2-3; TRBD1 might be the D (5 bases). The end of the DNA is better explained by TRBJ1-2, so the J call may be wrong. There are 13 residues in the CDR3. Germline-derived CDR1 and CDR2 are SGHRS and YFSETQ. CDR3 loop: CASSLDRNYGYTF. DNA of the CDR3: TGCGCCAGCAGCTTGGACAGGAACTATGGCTACACCTTC.

This clonotype was picked up a small number of times. The CDR3 DNA reads TGTGCCAGCACGGGGAGAATACTAGCGGGAGCTGGCGAGCAGTACTTC. Amino acids: CASTGRILAGAGEQYF. The chain has TRBV6-1 and TRBJ2-5; the match to TRBD2 covers 11 bases. The assigned J gene may be wrong: the sequence end matches TRBJ2-7 better. This CDR3 has 16 amino acids. CDR1 is MNHNS and CDR2 is SASEGT in the germline V gene.

This clonotype has only a few counts. J is TRBJ2-1 and V is TRBV7-2; the D gene is possibly TRBD2 (6 bases). The CDR3 has 14 amino acids. Germline V lookup: CDR1 SGHTA, CDR2 FQGNSA. The V end was cut by 8 bases, the J end by 1 base, with 12 bases between. CDR3 residues: CASSREISYNEQFF. The DNA of the CDR3 is TGTGCCAGCTCCCGGGAGATTTCCTACAATGAGCAGTTCTTC.

This clonotype was picked up one time. V and J are TRBV6-5 and TRBJ1-4; 7 nucleotides align to TRBD1. J gave up 1 base and V 6 bases, and 5 bases lay outside the gene matches. The CDR3 is 15 amino acids. CDR1 and CDR2 (germline): MNHEY, SVGAGI. In DNA form, the CDR3 reads TGTGCCAGCAGAACCTACAGGGGAACTAATGAAAAACTGTTTTTT. This sequence encodes CASRTYRGTNEKLFF.

The J gene is TRBJ2-3, the V gene TRBV7-3, with 9 bases fitting TRBD1. The J call may be mistaken, given a closer DNA end match to TRBJ2-7. The CDR3 totals 13 residues. Germline CDR1 reads SGHTA; CDR2 reads FQGTGA. The CDR3 sequence is CASSLDRGNEQYF. The CDR3 DNA reads as TGTGCCAGCAGCTTGGACAGGGGCAATGAGCAGTACTTC.

The V and J genes are TRBV7-3 and TRBJ2-1; the match to TRBD2 covers 7 bases. The DNA matches TRBJ2-7 better at its end, which makes the J call doubtful. The germline gives CDR1 SGHTA, CDR2 FQGTGA. The CDR3 spans 13 residues. This CDR3 is CASSPRTSYEQYF. CDR3 in DNA: TGTGCCAGCAGCCCCCGGACTAGCTACGAGCAGTACTTC.

A few counts support this clonotype. The rearrangement links TRBV7-9 to TRBJ2-7; D ambiguous. The J call may be incorrect, as the DNA end agrees better with TRBJ2-5. Per germline, CDR1 SEHNR and CDR2 FQNEAQ (reference sequence). The CDR3 covers 12 residues. In nucleotides, the CDR3 is TGTGCCAGCAGCTTTGGCTTGGAGACCCAGTACTTC. It specifies CASSFGLETQYF.

This sequence joins TRBV7-2 and TRBJ2-3, with a possible D match to TRBD2 (5 bases). Germline V lookup: CDR1 SGHTA, CDR2 FQGNSA. V shed 1 base and J shed 7 bases, with 12 bases lying between them. This CDR3 comprises 14 residues. This chain's CDR3 is CASSLGLARHTQYF. The DNA for the CDR3 is TGTGCCAGCAGCTTAGGCCTAGCTCGGCATACGCAGTATTTT.

Only one count was recorded for this clonotype. This chain joins TRBV7-3 and TRBJ2-3; no reliable D call. The CDR3 is 14 residues long. The germline V gene encodes CDR1 SGHTA and CDR2 FQGTGA. The germline V and J ends were trimmed by 5 bases and 0 bases, with 9 bases remaining between them. CDR3 nucleotide sequence: TGTGCCAGCAGCCCGGGCTTAAGCACAGATACGCAGTATTTT. Translating gives CASSPGLSTDTQYF.

Details on this clonotype: Because the CDR3's place on the DNA is in doubt, the DNA is left out and the CDR3 is given as listed by TCRdb. The chain carries TRBV7-5 and TRBJ2-7; the table's D gene call, TRBD2, was not cross checked with the DNA. TRBV7-5 is termed a pseudogene. The CDR3 spans 19 residues, counting both ends. The CDR3 is CISVPEAGLAEGSNNEQFF.

The J gene is TRBJ2-3, the V gene TRBV7-9; 7 positions agree with TRBD1. The DNA matches TRBJ1-1 better at its end, which makes the J call doubtful. Germline CDR1 reads SEHNR; CDR2 reads FQNEAQ (reference sequence). CDR3 length: 13 amino acids. The CDR3 DNA is TGTGCCATCAACAGGGGAGTGAACACTGAAGCTTTCTTT. Encoded protein: CAINRGVNTEAFF.

This clonotype ranks as large (0.1 to 1%). V gene TRBV12-3 or TRBV12-4 combines with J gene TRBJ2-4, with D possibly being TRBD1 (8 bases). V lost 6 bases to trimming and J lost 7 bases, with 16 bases between them. The CDR3 runs to 14 residues. The CDR3 is CASRHRGGSNIQYF. The DNA for the CDR3 is TGTGCCAGCAGGCACAGGGGGGGTTCGAACATTCAGTACTTC.

There are a few counts of this clonotype. This rearrangement joins TRBV7-9 to TRBJ2-7; 8 nucleotides line up with TRBD2. The CDR3 is made up of 15 amino acids. V was pared by 0 bases and J by 5 bases, with 6 bases of the junction left unmatched. CDR1 is SEHNR and CDR2 is FQNEAQ in the germline V gene (reference sequence). The chain's CDR3 is CASSLAGTREDEQYF. Here the CDR3 DNA reads TGTGCCAGCAGCTTAGCCGGGACTAGGGAAGACGAGCAGTACTTC.

The chain carries TRBV6-5 and TRBJ1-4, with unresolved D. CDR1 MNHEY and CDR2 SVGAGI come from the germline V gene. Trimming cost V 5 bases and J 6 bases, with 7 bases left between them. CDR3 length equals 12 residues. The CDR3 DNA sequence: TGTGCCAGCAGTGACGGGGATGAAAAACTGTTTTTT. It specifies CASSDGDEKLFF.

Notes on this clonotype: The junction departs from the called germline gene at one end, perhaps through a read error. The V and J genes are TRBV7-7 and TRBJ1-1; 8 bases are a match to TRBD2. The end of the DNA aligns better with TRBJ2-1, so the J call may be wrong. The CDR3 covers 13 residues. Germline V gene lookup returns CDR1 SSHAT and CDR2 FNYEAQ (reference sequence). CDR3 nucleotide sequence: TGTGCTAGCAGCTTAGCGGGGTTCAATGAGCAGTTCTTC. As protein: CASSLAGFNEQFF.

J is TRBJ2-1 and V is TRBV28; 11 positions match TRBD2. The trim removed 3 bases at V and 7 bases at J, leaving 2 bases unmatched. Germline CDR1 and CDR2: MDHEN and SYDVKM. The CDR3 contains 14 residues. DNA for the CDR3: TGTGCCAGCAGTTTCCTAGCGGGAGGTAATGAGCAGTTCTTC. It is translated as CASSFLAGGNEQFF.

The rearrangement links TRBV6-8 to TRBJ2-6, with 11 positions matching TRBD2. The end of the DNA aligns better with TRBJ2-5, so the J call may be wrong. The CDR3 consists of 16 residues. Germline V gives CDR1 MNHGY, CDR2 SAAAGT. CDR3 residues: CASSWVTSGMGETQYF. Written as DNA, the CDR3 is TGTGCCAGCAGTTGGGTGACTAGCGGGATGGGGGAGACCCAGTACTTC.